A selection of T cell receptor beta chains follows, all from one sample in a study of T-cell memory formation after mild COVID-19. TCRdb redid the calling of the 5' RACE reads with MiXCR, one entry per CDR3 protein. The data contain 550,000 to 700,000 distinct CDR3 sequences, 15% to 20% of them singletons. Sequences were obtained from PBMCs or a T cell subset sorted from them (not recorded which). Every receptor here comes from an adult woman who had mild COVID-19 (a few samples of this study predate the infection). Cell type and time point are not known. Both conserved end residues are part of each CDR3. The D gene is left open where the match is weak. Part of the rows lack a size; the others show once, few, many or a class for expanded clones.

length: 16
V: TRBV6-1
D: -
size: -
J: TRBJ2-7
CDR3: CASSVPPGRASYEQYF
DNA: TGTGCCAGCAGTGTCCCCCCTGGGCGCGCCTCCTACGAGCAGTACTTC

length: 13
V: TRBV5-5
D: -
size: -
J: TRBJ2-5
CDR3: CASSPWPGETQYF
DNA: TGTGCCAGCAGCCCATGGCCGGGGGAGACCCAGTACTTC

length: 12
V: TRBV10-3
D: TRBD1
size: -
J: TRBJ2-7
CDR3: CATRTGSYEQYF
DNA: TGTGCCACCCGGACAGGCTCATACGAGCAGTACTTC

length: 15
V: TRBV12-3/TRBV12-4
D: -
size: -
J: TRBJ2-5
CDR3: CASSLGSSGRETQYF
DNA: TGTGCCAGCAGTTTAGGGTCTTCAGGGAGAGAGACCCAGTACTTC

length: 15
V: TRBV7-6
D: -
size: many
J: TRBJ2-1
CDR3: CASSRQGGLGNEQFF
DNA: TGTGCCAGCAGCCGTCAGGGGGGTCTAGGCAATGAGCAGTTCTTC

length: 15
V: TRBV5-6
D: TRBD1
size: -
J: TRBJ2-1
CDR3: CASSLDLTGQDEQFF
DNA: TGTGCCAGCAGCTTAGATTTGACAGGGCAGGATGAGCAGTTCTTC

length: 13
V: TRBV7-9
D: -
size: -
J: TRBJ1-5
CDR3: CASSPGAGQPQHF
DNA: TGTGCCAGCAGCCCGGGGGCGGGCCAGCCCCAGCATTTT

length: 11
V: TRBV2
D: -
size: -
J: TRBJ1-1
CDR3: CASSEGAKAFF
DNA: TGTGCCAGCAGTGAGGGGGCAAAGGCTTTCTTT

length: 17
V: TRBV5-1
D: -
size: few
J: TRBJ2-3
CDR3: CASSLSNGVVSTDTQYF
DNA: TGCGCCAGCAGCTTATCAAACGGGGTGGTAAGCACAGATACGCAGTATTTT

length: 15
V: TRBV12-3/TRBV12-4
D: -
size: few
J: TRBJ1-2
CDR3: CASTTSRTGRYGYTF
DNA: TGTGCCAGCACCACATCCCGGACCGGACGCTATGGCTACACCTTC

length: 12
V: TRBV2
D: -
size: few
J: TRBJ2-1
CDR3: CASTGGGHEQFF
DNA: TGTGCCAGCACTGGGGGAGGCCATGAGCAGTTCTTC

length: 16
V: TRBV7-3
D: TRBD2
size: few
J: TRBJ2-7
CDR3: CASSLAGSGSRVEQYF
DNA: TGTGCCAGCAGCTTAGCCGGGAGCGGGAGTCGGGTCGAGCAGTACTTC